These 21 T cell receptor beta chains share one sample of origin, sequenced in a study of cytomegalovirus exposure and HLA in healthy donors. The PCR employed 60 Vbeta primers together with 13 Jbeta primers. Generated by immunoSEQ multiplex PCR, the TCRdb table keeps only in-frame clones and is missing some. This table has some 120,000 clones, about four fifths appearing once. The sequenced material came from PBMCs. The source of these receptors is a man aged 30 to 45 in good health and CMV-seropositive.

This chain joins TRBV4-3 and TRBJ1-2; weak D call: TRBD1 (5 bases). The CDR3 spans 15 residues. Trimming cost V 1 base and J 3 bases, with 12 bases left between them. Germline V gene sequence: CDR1 LGHNA, CDR2 YSLEER. CDR3 in DNA: TGCGCCAGCAGCCAAGGCTCCCCCAGGGACTATGGCTACACCTTC. Amino acids: CASSQGSPRDYGYTF.

In this sample, this clone turned up a few times. This sample also contains other DNA sequences that code for the same CDR3. The chain carries TRBV11-2 and TRBJ1-3, with no clear D. Germline V CDR1 and CDR2: SGHAT, FQNNGV. The ends were cut back, 1 base at V and 2 bases at J, with 6 bases in the middle. The CDR3 is made up of 14 amino acids. The CDR3 nucleotides read TGTGCCAGCAGCTTAGCTCCTACTGGAAACACCATATATTTT. Amino acid sequence: CASSLAPTGNTIYF.

On this clone: Sequence at one end of the junction differs from germline and may be a read error. CDR3 sequence: CASSFRPGLTGTKNSQYF. CDR3 sequence (DNA): TGTGCCAGCAGCTTCAGACCGGGACTCACAGGTACCAAAAACAGTCAGTACTTC. The gene calls are TRBV7-3 and TRBJ2-4; D possibly corresponds to TRBD2 (6 bases). CDR3 size: 18 residues. Germline V gives CDR1 SGHTA, CDR2 FQGTGA.

The J gene is TRBJ2-7, the V gene TRBV7-3; D is possibly TRBD2 (6 bases). Trimming cost V 1 base and J 1 base, with 11 bases left between them. This CDR3 region has 15 residues. The germline V gene encodes CDR1 SGHTA and CDR2 FQGTGA. Here the CDR3 reads CASSLRGEKSYEQYF. CDR3 nucleotide sequence: TGTGCCAGCAGCTTAAGGGGGGAAAAATCCTACGAGCAGTACTTC.

The gene calls are TRBV29-1 and TRBJ2-7; TRBD1 is a possible D gene (6 bases). The germline V gene has CDR1 SQVTM and CDR2 ANQGSEA. V was clipped by 6 bases and J by 2 bases, with 20 bases between them. This CDR3 contains 15 residues. CDR3 in DNA: TGCAGCGTGCAACCCATACAGGGAAACCCCTACGAGCAGTACTTC. Translating gives CSVQPIQGNPYEQYF.

CDR3 DNA sequence: TGTGCCAGTAGGGACCAGGGGGCCTATGGCTACACCTTC. It translates to CASRDQGAYGYTF. This rearrangement joins TRBV19 to TRBJ1-2, with 8 bases identical to TRBD1. The CDR3 has 13 residues. CDR1 and CDR2 from the germline V gene are LNHDA and SQIVND (reference sequence). The J segment lost 4 bases and the V segment lost 6 bases, leaving 4 bases of the junction unmatched.

J is TRBJ1-1 and V is TRBV5-8; D might be TRBD1 (5 bases). The CDR3 runs 14 residues. Germline loops: CDR1 SGHTS, CDR2 YDEGEE. Trimming removed 4 bases from V and 3 bases from J, with 13 bases in between. The DNA for the CDR3 is TGTGCCAGCAGCAGAGCAGGGTGGGACACTGAAGCTTTCTTT. This translates into CASSRAGWDTEAFF.

The chain couples TRBV5-1 to TRBJ2-1; 8 bases agree with TRBD2. The CDR3 runs 15 residues. Germline V gene data show CDR1 as SGHRS and CDR2 as YFSETQ. V dropped 7 bases and J dropped 4; count of bases not matched to a gene: 10. DNA for the CDR3: TGCGCCAGCGGCCAGACCAGCGGGGGATACAATGAGCAGTTCTTC. It yields the protein CASGQTSGGYNEQFF.

The V gene is TRBV6-5, the J gene TRBJ2-7, with no clear D. Germline values: CDR1 MNHEY, CDR2 SVGAGI. The CDR3 runs to 13 residues. Trimming took off 2 bases at V and 5 bases at J, with 10 bases between the two ends. The CDR3 DNA sequence: TGTGCCAGCAGTTACGACTGGTTGAACGAGCAGTACTTC. Amino acid sequence: CASSYDWLNEQYF.

This chain links TRBV13 with TRBJ1-6, with a tentative D call TRBD1 (5 bases). The CDR3 sequence is 15 residues long. Germline assignment: CDR1 PRHDT and CDR2 FYEKMQ (reference sequence). V lost 3 bases, J lost 7 bases, and 13 bases lay in between. CDR3 residues: CASSLEGVENSPLHF. The DNA for the CDR3 is TGTGCCAGCAGCTTGGAAGGGGTAGAGAATTCACCCCTCCACTTT. The whole variable domain, remainder taken from reference TRBV13 and TRBJ1-6, is AAGVIQSPRHLIKEKRETATLKCYPIPRHDTVYWYQQGPGQDPQFLISFYEKMQSDKGSIPDRFSAQQFSDYHSELNMSSLELGDSALYFCASSLEGVENSPLHFGNGTRLTVT.

The chain combines TRBV2 with TRBJ2-1; perhaps TRBD2 as D (5 bases). CDR3 length equals 17 residues. The V end was cut by 3 bases, the J end by 0 bases, with 15 bases between. The germline gives CDR1 SNHLY, CDR2 FYNNEI. This chain's CDR3 is CASSDFASRSSYNEQFF. The DNA for the CDR3 is TGTGCCAGCAGTGATTTCGCTAGCAGGAGCTCCTACAATGAGCAGTTCTTC.

The chain carries TRBV11-3 and TRBJ2-7; 7 bases match TRBD1. Unmatched junction bases numbered 9, after V lost 0 bases and J lost 4 bases. Per germline, CDR1 SGHNT and CDR2 YENEEA. The CDR3 is 16 residues long. CDR3 nucleotides: TGTGCCAGCAGCTTAGAAGAGAGGACAGGTTTTTACGAGCAGTACTTC. Amino acid sequence: CASSLEERTGFYEQYF.

This clone has just a few counts. This rearrangement joins TRBV7-3 to TRBJ2-7, with D possibly being TRBD1 (5 bases). Germline lookup yields CDR1 SGHTA and CDR2 FQGTGA. The CDR3 consists of 13 residues. V was clipped by 3 bases and J by 5 bases, with 11 bases between them. CDR3 residues: CASSFWGGHEQYF. The CDR3 DNA sequence: TGTGCCAGCAGCTTCTGGGGCGGCCACGAGCAGTACTTC.

This clone was seen a handful of times. The DNA of the CDR3 is TGTGCCAGCAAATCGGGGGGGGAAAAACTGTTTTTT. It encodes CASKSGGEKLFF. V and J are TRBV6-5 and TRBJ1-4, with D possibly TRBD1 on 5 matching bases. There are 12 residues in the CDR3. Germline V lookup: CDR1 MNHEY, CDR2 SVGAGI. The ends were cut back, 7 bases at V and 8 bases at J, with 11 bases in the middle.

The chain joins TRBV14 to TRBJ2-1; no definite D call. This CDR3 is 13 amino acids long. Trimming pared 0 bases from V and 11 bases from J, leaving 11 bases between. Germline CDR1 reads SGHDN; CDR2 reads FVKESK. The CDR3 sequence: CASSQEARGKQFF. The DNA of the CDR3 is TGTGCCAGCAGCCAAGAGGCCCGCGGTAAGCAGTTCTTC.

The CDR3 reads CASSIPGLAGYTF. CDR3 DNA sequence: TGTGCCAGTAGTATTCCAGGGCTCGCGGGCTACACCTTC. The chain links TRBV19 to TRBJ1-2, with D perhaps TRBD1 (5 bases). The length of the CDR3 is 13 residues. The V end was cut by 3 bases, the J end by 8 bases, with 13 bases between. Germline values: CDR1 LNHDA, CDR2 SQIVND (reference sequence).

This clone was counted a single time. The chain couples TRBV6-1 to TRBJ2-7; 9 bases fit TRBD1. The CDR3 is made up of 15 amino acids. Germline assignment: CDR1 MNHNS and CDR2 SASEGT. J was trimmed by 1 base and V by 8 bases; bases with no gene match: 9. CDR3 sequence (DNA): TGTGCCAGCGGCCTCCAGACAGGGGGATCCTACGAGCAGTACTTC. It is translated as CASGLQTGGSYEQYF.

As regards this clone: One end of the junction is discordant with germline, which a read error may explain. The chain joins TRBV7-9 to TRBJ2-7; the D is unclear. Germline lookup yields CDR1 SEHNR and CDR2 FQNEAQ (reference sequence). The CDR3 is 15 amino acids. For the CDR3, the DNA is TGTTCCAGCAGCTTCCCGCTCCCCCAGTTCTACGAGCAGTACTTC. It yields the protein CSSSFPLPQFYEQYF.

As to this clone: Relative to the germline gene, one junction end is altered; a read error may explain this. Other DNA sequences of this sample code for an identical CDR3. The chain is built from TRBV9 and TRBJ2-1; D may be TRBD2 (5 bases). Germline CDR1 and CDR2: SGDLS and YYNGEE. The CDR3 consists of 15 residues. Written as DNA, the CDR3 is TGTGCTAGCAGCGTAGATGAGGGTTCCTACAATGAGCAGTTCTTC. As protein: CASSVDEGSYNEQFF.

This chain joins TRBV6-5 and TRBJ2-3; 9 positions match TRBD2. The CDR3 sequence is 15 residues long. Germline loops: CDR1 MNHEY, CDR2 SVGAGI. The ends lost 6 bases at V and 2 bases at J; junction bases unmatched: 6. DNA of the CDR3: TGTGCCAGCAGAAGGACTAGCGCGCCCACAGATACGCAGTATTTT. Encoded protein: CASRRTSAPTDTQYF.

The chain combines TRBV30 with TRBJ2-5; D possibly corresponds to TRBD1 (6 bases). The end of the DNA aligns better with TRBJ2-7, so the J call may be wrong. CDR1 is GTSNPN, CDR2 SVGIG, per germline (reference sequence). There are 13 residues in the CDR3. DNA for the CDR3: TGTGCCTCGACTCCCGGGGACAACTACGAGCAGTACTTC. It yields the protein CASTPGDNYEQYF.